A single T cell receptor (beta chain) is shown here with its context. Antigen: not known. This entry comes from a study of shared clonotypes between healthy human individuals. Study-level findings and limits: A limitation of the genetic and exposure-history diversity represented arose from few donors.

Template for every sorted-subset replicate PCR totaled roughly 210 ng DNA, approximately 30,000 T cell genomes. Only in-frame clones appear in the TCRdb table, and some are missing; sequencing was by immunoSEQ multiplex PCR. Of more than 2 million clones detected, 95% appear once; the ten largest clones hold roughly 0.13%. Germline values: CDR1 MDHEN, CDR2 SYDVKM. The CDR3 is 17 amino acids. Between the trimmed V and J ends, which lost 6 bases and 0 bases, there was a span of 19 bases. This sequence joins TRBV28 and TRBJ2-3; D may match TRBD1 or TRBD2 (6 bases each). Material: naive CD4+ T cells sorted from blood. Subset denoted: CD45RA+ positively selected. This TCR derives from a man younger than 35 in good health. Here the CDR3 DNA reads TGTGCCAGCAGCTCAGGACAGCGGGCCACTAGCACAGATACGCAGTATTTT. Residues: CASSSGQRATSTDTQYF.